A single sample is the source of the 20 T cell receptor beta chains below, sequenced in a study of T cell changes during pregnancy in multiple sclerosis. The method was immunoSEQ multiplex PCR; TCRdb's version includes in-frame clones alone and lacks a portion of them. Of roughly 80,000 clones listed, 93% are singletons. The specimen was peripheral blood, collected in the second trimester of pregnancy. These receptors were taken from a female donor with multiple sclerosis, enrolled in a pregnancy study.

This chain links TRBV2 with TRBJ1-2, with D possibly being TRBD1 (5 bases). Germline lookup yields CDR1 SNHLY and CDR2 FYNNEI. There are 14 residues in the CDR3. V was cut by 6 bases and J by 4 bases, with 15 bases left in between. Here the CDR3 DNA reads TGTGCCAGCAGGCTGGGAGGGGTGATCTATGGCTACACCTTC. Amino acid sequence: CASRLGGVIYGYTF. The variable domain in full, completed from reference TRBV2 and TRBJ1-2, reads EPEVTQTPSHQVTQMGQEVILRCVPISNHLYFYWYRQILGQKVEFLVSFYNNEISEKSEIFDDQFSVERPDGSNFTLKIRSTKLEDSAMYFCASRLGGVIYGYTFGSGTRLTVV.

This clone was seen a single time. The V call is TRBV7-3, the J call TRBJ1-1; no definite D call. Germline CDR1 SGHTA, CDR2 FQGTGA. The CDR3 covers 15 residues. The V end lost 1 base, the J end lost 3 bases, and 12 bases lay between the germline ends. DNA of the CDR3: TGTGCCAGCAGCTTAAACCGGGCCGGGGACACTGAAGCTTTCTTT. This sequence encodes CASSLNRAGDTEAFF.

The rearrangement links TRBV5-1 to TRBJ2-5; 9 nucleotides align to TRBD1. The CDR3 covers 17 residues. The ends lost 4 bases at V and 5 bases at J; junction bases unmatched: 15. The germline V gene encodes CDR1 SGHRS and CDR2 YFSETQ. The CDR3 here is CASSQGQGKRSGETQYF. CDR3 coding DNA: TGCGCCAGCAGCCAGGGACAGGGAAAACGTAGTGGGGAGACCCAGTACTTC.

The V call is TRBV27, the J call TRBJ1-1; D is undetermined. Trimming took off 6 bases at V and 9 bases at J, with 23 bases between the two ends. The CDR3 consists of 15 residues. CDR1 MNHEY and CDR2 SMNVEV come from the germline V gene (reference sequence). The CDR3 DNA reads as TGTGCCAGCAGCCTTATAGTGGGGAGTCTCTCACAAGCTTTCTTT. Amino acid sequence: CASSLIVGSLSQAFF.

In DNA, the CDR3 is TGTGCCAGCAGTTTATCGGGGGCAGGGGTCCACGAGCAGTACTTC. Its protein is CASSLSGAGVHEQYF. The rearrangement links TRBV27 to TRBJ2-7, with a tentative D call TRBD1 (6 bases). The CDR3 contains 15 residues. The germline V gene has CDR1 MNHEY and CDR2 SMNVEV (reference sequence). Trimming stripped 0 bases from V and 5 bases from J, with 14 bases between.

The J gene is TRBJ1-3, the V gene TRBV19; D gene ambiguous. Deletions cut 4 bases from V and 7 bases from J, with 11 bases between. The germline gives CDR1 LNHDA, CDR2 SQIVND (reference sequence). The CDR3 runs 13 residues. The CDR3 protein is CASSTGNENTIYF. CDR3 DNA: TGTGCCAGTAGTACGGGGAATGAGAACACCATATATTTT.

This sequence joins TRBV6-1 and TRBJ2-7; D is perhaps TRBD1 (6 bases). The CDR3 consists of 15 residues. Germline V CDR1 and CDR2: MNHNS, SASEGT. V dropped 5 bases and J dropped 4 bases, with 18 bases sitting between them. The CDR3 is CASSSHSLGAYEQYF. As DNA, the CDR3 is TGTGCCAGCAGTTCCCATTCTCTGGGGGCTTACGAGCAGTACTTC.

V gene TRBV5-6 combines with J gene TRBJ2-7; tentative D call: TRBD1 (6 bases). Trimming left V 0 bases short and J 6 bases short, with 7 bases between. Germline CDR1 and CDR2: SGHDT and YYEEEE. CDR3 length equals 12 residues. CDR3 protein: CASSLGGGEQYF. The CDR3 DNA is TGTGCCAGCAGCTTGGGAGGGGGCGAGCAGTACTTC.

The chain combines TRBV2 with TRBJ2-7; 9 bases match TRBD1. This CDR3 region has 14 residues. Germline CDR1 reads SNHLY; CDR2 reads FYNNEI. The V segment lost 3 bases and the J segment 6 bases; nucleotides outside the gene matches: 6. The CDR3 is CASSDHRGLGEQYF. The CDR3 region has the DNA TGTGCCAGCAGTGACCACAGGGGGCTGGGCGAGCAGTACTTC.

This clone was picked up one time. The V and J genes are TRBV4-1 and TRBJ2-7, with a tentative D call TRBD2 (6 bases). The CDR3 loop spans 13 amino acids. V lost 4 bases and J lost 6, with 13 bases in between. In germline, CDR1 is MGHRA, CDR2 YSYEKL. The CDR3 nucleotides read TGCGCCAGCAGCCTGGGAACAGCGGGCGAGCAGTACTTC. It encodes CASSLGTAGEQYF.

This sequence joins TRBV5-1 and TRBJ2-5; TRBD2 matches 10 bases. V trimming: 6 bases; J trimming: 2 bases; junction bases outside the gene matches: 7. Germline V lookup: CDR1 SGHRS, CDR2 YFSETQ. The CDR3 covers 15 residues. Here the CDR3 reads CASNLAGGQQETQYF. CDR3 coding DNA: TGCGCCAGCAACTTAGCGGGGGGCCAACAAGAGACCCAGTACTTC.

A single count supports this clone. V usage is TRBV2 and J usage is TRBJ2-1; weak D call: TRBD2 (6 bases). This CDR3 spans 14 amino acids. Germline V gene lookup returns CDR1 SNHLY and CDR2 FYNNEI. Trimming removed 10 bases from V and 4 bases from J, with 17 bases in between. The CDR3 reads CATRGTDVYNEQFF. For the CDR3, the DNA is TGTGCCACTCGGGGGACGGACGTTTACAATGAGCAGTTCTTC.

The chain links TRBV15 to TRBJ2-7; a possible D gene is TRBD2 (6 bases). Looked up from germline, CDR1 is LNHNV and CDR2 is YYDKDF (reference sequence). The CDR3 extends over 12 amino acids. Between the trimmed V and J ends, which lost 5 bases and 5 bases, there was a span of 10 bases. DNA of the CDR3: TGTGCCACCAGCCAGGGAGGCCACGAGCAGTACTTC. Translation: CATSQGGHEQYF.

This rearrangement joins TRBV4-2 to TRBJ1-5; D unclear. The CDR3 loop spans 15 amino acids. The germline V gene encodes CDR1 LGHNA and CDR2 YNFKEQ. Between the trimmed V and J ends, which lost 0 bases and 7 bases, there was a span of 13 bases. Written as DNA, the CDR3 is TGTGCCAGCAGCCAAGATTTGGAGAAAATCCAGCCCCAGCATTTT. It is translated as CASSQDLEKIQPQHF.

The rearrangement joins TRBV6-4 to TRBJ2-1; 7 bases agree with TRBD2. The germline V gene has CDR1 MRHNA and CDR2 SNTAGT. CDR3 length: 15 residues. Trimming at V came to 3 bases and at J to 8 bases, leaving 10 bases not matched to a gene. DNA for the CDR3: TGTGCCAGCAGTGAAAGCGGGACTGCCGGAGATGAGCAGTTCTTC. Residues: CASSESGTAGDEQFF.

The chain couples TRBV27 to TRBJ1-6; weak D call: TRBD1 (5 bases). The germline gives CDR1 MNHEY, CDR2 SMNVEV (reference sequence). The CDR3 is 13 residues long. The V end lost 4 bases, the J end lost 14 bases, and 15 bases lay between the germline ends. CDR3 sequence: CASSSLGGGSLHF. Written as DNA, the CDR3 is TGTGCCAGCAGTTCCTTGGGGGGGGGATCCCTCCACTTT.

The chain combines TRBV15 with TRBJ2-7; D is ambiguous. CDR1 is LNHNV and CDR2 is YYDKDF in the germline V gene (reference sequence). V was trimmed by 3 bases and J by 1 base, leaving 4 bases between them. The CDR3 runs 12 residues. The CDR3 sequence: CATSRSSYEQYF. CDR3 nucleotides: TGTGCCACCAGCAGGTCTTCCTACGAGCAGTACTTC.

This clone came up once. This chain connects TRBV30 to TRBJ1-3; a weak D match, TRBD1 (5 bases). The CDR3 is made up of 14 amino acids. Trimming cost V 0 bases and J 1 base, with 7 bases left between them. CDR1 and CDR2 (germline): GTSNPN, SVGIG (reference sequence). The CDR3 DNA follows: TGTGCCTGGAGTGTGAAGGGGTCTGGAAACACCATATATTTT. Protein product: CAWSVKGSGNTIYF.

This chain connects TRBV19 to TRBJ1-1; 7 positions match TRBD1. This CDR3 spans 15 amino acids. The germline V gene encodes CDR1 LNHDA and CDR2 SQIVND (reference sequence). The V and J ends lost 4 bases and 2 bases, in that order; junction bases with no gene match: 7. The CDR3 is CASSTRRDSNTEAFF. CDR3 bases: TGTGCCAGTAGTACCCGCCGGGACAGCAACACTGAAGCTTTCTTT.

The chain has TRBV29-1 and TRBJ2-2, with 12 bases aligning to TRBD2. The germline CDR1 and CDR2 sequences are SQVTM and ANQGSEA. CDR3 size: 13 residues. J gave up 7 bases and V 4 bases, and 1 base lay outside the gene matches. The CDR3 here is CSVGLAGDGELFF. CDR3 in DNA: TGCAGCGTTGGACTAGCGGGGGACGGGGAGCTGTTTTTT.